The 23 T cell receptor beta chains below all came from one sample that was sequenced in a study of radiotherapy plus CTLA-4 blockade in lung cancer. This table comes from immunoSEQ multiplex PCR, and its TCRdb copy is limited to in-frame clones, with some not included. The sample includes over 30,000 clones, roughly 73% of them seen just once. Material: peripheral blood, obtained from a patient treated with radiotherapy plus ipilimumab. Every receptor here comes from a human donor with non-small cell lung cancer that progressed on radiotherapy plus ipilimumab.

The chain has TRBV7-9 and TRBJ1-6; 7 positions match TRBD1. The V and J ends lost 1 base and 8 bases, in that order; junction bases with no gene match: 5. This CDR3 region has 15 residues. From germline, CDR1 is SEHNR and CDR2 FQNEAQ (reference sequence). The CDR3 nucleotides read TGTGCCAGCAGCTTAGACAGGGGAGGAGATTCACCCCTCCACTTT. Protein product: CASSLDRGGDSPLHF.

In its sample, this clone ranks as medium-sized. The chain carries TRBV6-5 and TRBJ2-7; 9 bases match TRBD1. Germline V gives CDR1 MNHEY, CDR2 SVGAGI. J gave up 6 bases and V 5 bases, and 11 bases lay outside the gene matches. This CDR3 is 15 amino acids long. CDR3 sequence (DNA): TGTGCCAGCAGTAGACCGGGACAGGGAATTGGCGAGCAGTACTTC. It codes for CASSRPGQGIGEQYF.

This chain uses TRBV10-2 with TRBJ1-4, with 8 nucleotides matching TRBD1. J lost 6 bases, V lost 7 bases, and 4 bases had no gene match. The CDR3 is made up of 13 amino acids. The V gene's germline CDR1 is WSHSY and CDR2 SAAADI. The DNA of the CDR3 is TGCGCCAGCAAGGACAGGGTGGATGAAAAACTGTTTTTT. Its protein product is CASKDRVDEKLFF.

The chain recombines TRBV6-1 with TRBJ2-3; possibly TRBD2 for D (6 bases). V lost 6 bases to trimming and J lost 7 bases, with 17 bases between them. Germline-derived CDR1 and CDR2 are MNHNS and SASEGT. The CDR3 extends over 14 amino acids. The CDR3: CASSEGKRAYTQYF. DNA of the CDR3: TGTGCCAGCAGCGAGGGTAAGCGGGCCTATACGCAGTATTTT.

This clone was detected only a few times. V and J are TRBV6-1 and TRBJ2-7, with 10 bases aligning to TRBD2. V gave up 7 bases and J gave up 3 bases; unmatched junction bases: 3. The germline V gene has CDR1 MNHNS and CDR2 SASEGT. The CDR3 has 13 amino acids. The CDR3 DNA sequence: TGTGCCAGCATCGGACTAGCGGTCTACGAGCAGTACTTC. Translation gives CASIGLAVYEQYF.

V gene TRBV5-1 combines with J gene TRBJ2-3; 9 bases fit TRBD1. Germline lookup yields CDR1 SGHRS and CDR2 YFSETQ. Unmatched junction bases numbered 10, after V lost 5 bases and J lost 6 bases. The CDR3 totals 15 residues. The chain's CDR3 is CASSWDRAQWDTQYF. CDR3 DNA sequence: TGCGCCAGCAGTTGGGACAGGGCTCAGTGGGATACGCAGTATTTT. The full variable domain, in which reference TRBV5-1 and TRBJ2-3 provide the parts outside the CDR3, is KAGVTQTPRYLIKTRGQQVTLSCSPISGHRSVSWYQQTPGQGLQFLFEYFSETQRNKGNFPGRFSGRQFSNSRSEMNVSTLELGDSALYLCASSWDRAQWDTQYFGPGTRLTVL.

The V call is TRBV11-2, the J call TRBJ2-5; TRBD1 matches 9 bases. Germline V CDR1 and CDR2: SGHAT, FQNNGV. The length of the CDR3 is 17 residues. With 5 bases clipped from V and 5 bases from J, the junction kept 15 bases outside the gene matches. In nucleotides, the CDR3 is TGTGCCAGCAGCCCAAAAACAACCACAGGGGGCTGGGAGACCCAGTACTTC. Protein: CASSPKTTTGGWETQYF. Full variable domain (outside the CDR3, taken from reference TRBV11-2 and TRBJ2-5): EAGVAQSPRYKIIEKRQSVAFWCNPISGHATLYWYQQILGQGPKLLIQFQNNGVVDDSQLPKDRFSAERLKGVDSTLKIQPAKLEDSAVYLCASSPKTTTGGWETQYFGPGTRLLVL.

This chain joins TRBV9 and TRBJ2-5, with 9 bases aligning to TRBD2. The CDR3 contains 16 residues. V was pared by 0 bases and J by 5 bases, with 8 bases of the junction left unmatched. Germline-derived CDR1 and CDR2 are SGDLS and YYNGEE. The CDR3 reads CASSVGAGGPGETQYF. In nucleotides, the CDR3 is TGTGCCAGCAGCGTAGGGGCGGGGGGGCCTGGGGAGACCCAGTACTTC.

The gene calls are TRBV5-1 and TRBJ2-3, with 9 nucleotides matching TRBD1. Germline CDR1 is SGHRS and CDR2 is YFSETQ. The CDR3 consists of 16 residues. The V segment lost 4 bases and the J segment 2 bases; nucleotides outside the gene matches: 8. CDR3: CASSLGQGRVTDTQYF. The CDR3 DNA reads TGCGCCAGCAGCCTAGGACAGGGGAGGGTCACAGATACGCAGTATTTT.

This clone occurred once. CDR3 amino acids: CASSDPAGLLSYEQYF. CDR3 sequence (DNA): TGCGCCAGCAGTGACCCCGCGGGGCTACTCTCCTACGAGCAGTACTTC. This rearrangement joins TRBV10-2 to TRBJ2-7; tentative D call: TRBD2 (6 bases). From germline, CDR1 is WSHSY and CDR2 SAAADI. With 3 bases removed from V and 0 bases from J, the gap between germline ends came to 15 bases. This CDR3 spans 16 amino acids.

This clone was recorded once. DNA for the CDR3: TGTGCCAGCTCACCGTTTATGGGGGGTGAAGCTTTCTTT. It specifies CASSPFMGGEAFF. The chain has TRBV18 and TRBJ1-1, with a possible D match to TRBD1 (5 bases). The CDR3 is made up of 13 amino acids. V dropped 3 bases and J dropped 7 bases, with 12 bases sitting between them. The germline V gene encodes CDR1 KGHSH and CDR2 LQKENI.

This chain connects TRBV18 to TRBJ2-1; 11 bases are shared with TRBD2. The J segment lost 5 bases and the V segment lost 3 bases, leaving 3 bases of the junction unmatched. This CDR3 has 15 residues. The germline CDR1 and CDR2 sequences are KGHSH and LQKENI. In DNA form, the CDR3 reads TGTGCCAGCTCACCGGGACTAGCGGAACACAATGAGCAGTTCTTC. This encodes CASSPGLAEHNEQFF.

The chain links TRBV7-2 to TRBJ1-1, with D tentatively TRBD1 (5 bases). Germline V gives CDR1 SGHTA, CDR2 FQGNSA. V dropped 1 base and J dropped 0 bases, with 15 bases sitting between them. There are 17 residues in the CDR3. CDR3 DNA: TGTGCCAGCAGCTTAGGGGTTTTCGGGGGGATGAACACTGAAGCTTTCTTT. This gives the protein CASSLGVFGGMNTEAFF.

This clone was seen a handful of times. The chain carries TRBV19 and TRBJ1-5, with 7 bases aligning to TRBD1. Germline V lookup: CDR1 LNHDA, CDR2 SQIVND (reference sequence). The CDR3 sequence is 17 residues long. V dropped 5 bases and J dropped 2; count of bases not matched to a gene: 12. This chain's CDR3 is CASSPRDRASGNQPQHF. The CDR3 bases are TGTGCCAGTAGTCCCCGCGACAGGGCATCAGGCAATCAGCCCCAGCATTTT.

The rearrangement links TRBV4-1 to TRBJ1-2; TRBD1 is a possible D gene (5 bases). V was cut by 0 bases and J by 4 bases, with 12 bases left in between. The CDR3 is 15 residues long. Germline-derived CDR1 and CDR2 are MGHRA and YSYEKL. The CDR3: CASSQDAGISYGYTF. The CDR3 bases are TGCGCCAGCAGCCAAGATGCAGGGATAAGCTATGGCTACACCTTC.

Points on this clone: Other nucleotide sequences in the sample specify the same CDR3. The chain uses TRBV6-5 and TRBJ2-3, with 9 nucleotides matching TRBD2. This CDR3 is built from 15 residues. Trimming at V came to 6 bases and at J to 2 bases, leaving 6 bases not matched to a gene. Germline V CDR1 and CDR2: MNHEY, SVGAGI. The CDR3 reads CASRGAGGNTDTQYF. The CDR3 DNA reads TGTGCCAGCAGAGGAGCGGGGGGAAACACAGATACGCAGTATTTT.

This chain joins TRBV12-5 and TRBJ2-7; 7 positions match TRBD1. Losses at the gene ends were 0 bases for V and 2 bases for J; bases not matched to a gene: 19. CDR1 is LGHNT and CDR2 is FRNRAP in the germline V gene. This CDR3 is 20 amino acids long. This CDR3 is CASGLVHPSRDSRRTYEQYF. In nucleotides, the CDR3 is TGTGCTAGTGGTTTGGTACATCCCTCCCGGGACAGTCGACGAACCTACGAGCAGTACTTC.

This clone occurred a few times. This chain joins TRBV6-6 and TRBJ1-2; 7 positions match TRBD1. The trim removed 6 bases at V and 3 bases at J, leaving 10 bases unmatched. Germline V gene sequence: CDR1 MNHNY, CDR2 SVGAGI (reference sequence). The length of the CDR3 is 15 residues. The CDR3 reads CASRQGQVDYYGYTF. The CDR3, as DNA: TGTGCCAGCAGGCAAGGACAGGTCGACTACTATGGCTACACCTTC.

About this clone itself: This sample also contains other DNA sequences that code for the same CDR3. This chain joins TRBV18 and TRBJ1-5, with no clear D. CDR1 and CDR2 (germline): KGHSH, LQKENI. The CDR3 is made up of 14 amino acids. Deletions cut 3 bases from V and 4 bases from J, with 10 bases between. The CDR3 nucleotides are TGTGCCAGCTCACCGGCCGGCGGGAATCAGCCCCAGCATTTT. Its protein is CASSPAGGNQPQHF.

The CDR3 spells CSVRSPEAFF. In DNA, the CDR3 is TGCAGCGTGCGGTCCCCTGAAGCTTTCTTT. The chain recombines TRBV29-1 with TRBJ1-1; no clear D. Deletions cut 6 bases from V and 6 bases from J, with 8 bases between. The CDR3 extends over 10 amino acids. CDR1 is SQVTM, CDR2 ANQGSEA, per germline.

The gene calls are TRBV18 and TRBJ2-7, with a possible D match to TRBD2 (7 bases). Trimming left V 3 bases short and J 2 bases short, with 8 bases between. Per germline, CDR1 KGHSH and CDR2 LQKENI. This CDR3 is built from 13 residues. The CDR3 region is CASSPGGPYEQYF. CDR3 in DNA: TGTGCCAGCTCACCCGGGGGGCCCTACGAGCAGTACTTC. Combining the CDR3 with reference TRBV18 and TRBJ2-7 gives the whole variable domain NAGVMQNPRHLVRRRGQEARLRCSPMKGHSHVYWYRQLPEEGLKFMVYLQKENIIDESGMPKERFSAEFPKEGPSILRIQQVVRGDSAAYFCASSPGGPYEQYFGPGTRLTVT.

The V gene is TRBV11-1, the J gene TRBJ1-3; 9 bases match TRBD1. Germline-derived CDR1 and CDR2 are SGHAT and FQDESV (reference sequence). The trim removed 5 bases at V and 0 bases at J, leaving 5 bases unmatched. The CDR3 extends over 16 amino acids. CDR3 coding DNA: TGTGCCAGCAGCGCACAGGGGGCTAACTCTGGAAACACCATATATTTT. This gives the protein CASSAQGANSGNTIYF.

The V call is TRBV27, the J call TRBJ1-5; D perhaps matches TRBD1 (6 bases). Germline values: CDR1 MNHEY, CDR2 SMNVEV (reference sequence). The germline V and J ends were trimmed by 8 bases and 0 bases, with 14 bases remaining between them. CDR3 length equals 15 residues. The CDR3 nucleotides are TGTGCCAGCCGGGAGGGGGTAATTAGCAATCAGCCCCAGCATTTT. Its translation: CASREGVISNQPQHF.